The clone carrying this T cell receptor (beta chain) was seen ten or more times. Its antigen remains unknown. The entry originates in a study of early T cells in non-severe SARS-CoV-2 infection. On the study more broadly: The input, bulk RNA from unsorted whole blood, was sequenced, and chains were unpaired.

Individual cDNA molecules each received unique molecular identifiers attached to them. TCRdb redid the calling of the 5' RACE reads with MiXCR, one entry per CDR3 protein. The sample has some 35,000 distinct CDR3 sequences, roughly 3.9% seen once. Findings of the study overall: Matches to VDJdb favored anti-spike CD8 responses and missed private and CD4 specificities.

The CDR3 is 13 residues long. The germline V gene has CDR1 DFQATT and CDR2 SNEGSKA (reference sequence). V shed 6 bases, J shed 9 bases, and the junction held 11 bases outside the gene matches. The V call is TRBV20-1, the J call TRBJ1-2; 9 bases map to TRBD1. Source material: whole blood. The sequence was collected from an adult who was a healthcare worker with PCR-confirmed SARS-CoV-2 infection or an uninfected control (not recorded which). The CDR3 protein is CSAETGTGHSYTF. CDR3 DNA sequence: TGCAGTGCGGAGACCGGGACAGGGCACAGCTACACCTTC.